These T cell receptor beta chains were read from a single sample in a study of blood T cell repertoires in COVID-19. Some clones are missing from TCRdb's copy, which holds only in-frame ones; the method was immunoSEQ multiplex PCR. Here the sample spans tens of thousands of clones, around 86% being singletons. Sequencing was carried out using peripheral blood. The receptor source for this set is a woman older than 75 with acute or convalescent COVID-19. The CDR3 runs from the conserved cysteine through the conserved F or W. Each record gives: V gene, clone size, D gene, J gene, CDR3 DNA, CDR3 protein. A D gene is named only where the DNA matches it firmly. Only part of the rows carry a size: once, few, many, or a class if the clone is expanded.

V gene: TRBV19
clone size: few
D gene: -
J gene: TRBJ1-3
CDR3 DNA: TGTGCCAGTAAACACGGCGACTTCTCTGGAAACACCATATATTTT
CDR3 protein: CASKHGDFSGNTIYF

V gene: TRBV28
clone size: -
D gene: -
J gene: TRBJ1-1
CDR3 DNA: TGTGCCAGCAGTTTGGACACGGACACTGAAGCTTTCTTT
CDR3 protein: CASSLDTDTEAFF

V gene: TRBV19
clone size: -
D gene: TRBD1
J gene: TRBJ1-1
CDR3 DNA: TGTGCCAGTAGTCCCTGGACAGGGGCGAACACTGAAGCTTTCTTT
CDR3 protein: CASSPWTGANTEAFF

V gene: TRBV3-1/TRBV3-2
clone size: -
D gene: -
J gene: TRBJ2-3
CDR3 DNA: TGTGCCAGCAGCCGGACGGGATCCACAGATACGCAGTATTTT
CDR3 protein: CASSRTGSTDTQYF

V gene: TRBV9
clone size: -
D gene: TRBD1
J gene: TRBJ1-6
CDR3 DNA: TGTGCCAGCAGCGTGGACAGGCCTAATTCACCCCTCCACTTT
CDR3 protein: CASSVDRPNSPLHF

V gene: TRBV19
clone size: -
D gene: TRBD1
J gene: TRBJ2-5
CDR3 DNA: TGTGCCAGTAGTAGCGGACAGGGAGGAGAGACCCAGTACTTC
CDR3 protein: CASSSGQGGETQYF

V gene: TRBV21-1
clone size: -
D gene: -
J gene: TRBJ2-7
CDR3 DNA: TGTGCCAGCAGCAAAAAAGGCGGAAAGTCCTACGAGCAGTACTTC
CDR3 protein: CASSKKGGKSYEQYF

V gene: TRBV5-1
clone size: -
D gene: TRBD1
J gene: TRBJ1-1
CDR3 DNA: TGCGCCAGCAGCACAGTACAGGGGACGAACACTGAAGCTTTCTTT
CDR3 protein: CASSTVQGTNTEAFF

V gene: TRBV9
clone size: few
D gene: -
J gene: TRBJ1-6
CDR3 DNA: TGTGCCAGCAGCGCCGAGCCCACGGGGAATTCACCCCTCCACTTT
CDR3 protein: CASSAEPTGNSPLHF

V gene: TRBV7-3
clone size: -
D gene: TRBD2
J gene: TRBJ2-2
CDR3 DNA: TGTGCCAGCAGCTCCCCAGGGACTAGCGTTAAGAACGGGGAGCTGTTTTTT
CDR3 protein: CASSSPGTSVKNGELFF

V gene: TRBV5-1
clone size: -
D gene: TRBD2
J gene: TRBJ2-1
CDR3 DNA: TGCGCCAGCGCGATTTCGGGGGGATCCTACAATGAGCAGTTCTTC
CDR3 protein: CASAISGGSYNEQFF

V gene: TRBV11-1
clone size: few
D gene: -
J gene: TRBJ1-6
CDR3 DNA: TGTGCCAGCAGCTTATCCAGTAATTCACCCCTCCACTTT
CDR3 protein: CASSLSSNSPLHF

V gene: TRBV9
clone size: -
D gene: -
J gene: TRBJ1-3
CDR3 DNA: TGTGCCAGCAGCCGACAGTTACGTCGCGACACCATATATTTT
CDR3 protein: CASSRQLRRDTIYF

V gene: TRBV2
clone size: few
D gene: TRBD2
J gene: TRBJ2-5
CDR3 DNA: TGTGCCAGCAGTGTGGATTTGGCGGGAGGGATAGAGACCCAGTACTTC
CDR3 protein: CASSVDLAGGIETQYF

V gene: TRBV6-5
clone size: -
D gene: -
J gene: TRBJ2-7
CDR3 DNA: TGTGCCAGCAGTTACTCGTACAGGCAGACCTCCTACGAGCAGTACTTC
CDR3 protein: CASSYSYRQTSYEQYF

V gene: TRBV5-4
clone size: -
D gene: TRBD2
J gene: TRBJ2-3
CDR3 DNA: TGTGCCAGCAGCTTCCCTGCCGGGACTAGCGGGAGGGGGGTGACAGATACGCAGTATTTT
CDR3 protein: CASSFPAGTSGRGVTDTQYF

V gene: TRBV9
clone size: -
D gene: TRBD2
J gene: TRBJ2-3
CDR3 DNA: TGTGCCAGCAGCGTAAGCGGGGCCTCTAGCACAGATACGCAGTATTTT
CDR3 protein: CASSVSGASSTDTQYF

V gene: TRBV6-5
clone size: -
D gene: -
J gene: TRBJ2-6
CDR3 DNA: TGTGCCAGCAGCCGGGAACTTTCTGGGGCCAACGTCCTGACTTTC
CDR3 protein: CASSRELSGANVLTF

V gene: TRBV5-1
clone size: -
D gene: -
J gene: TRBJ2-2
CDR3 DNA: TGCGCCAGCAGCTTGGTTTACTACCCCGGGGAGCTGTTTTTT
CDR3 protein: CASSLVYYPGELFF

V gene: TRBV28
clone size: -
D gene: -
J gene: TRBJ1-5
CDR3 DNA: TGTGCCAGCAGTTTTCGACTGATCAATCAGCCCCAGCATTTT
CDR3 protein: CASSFRLINQPQHF

V gene: TRBV11-1
clone size: -
D gene: -
J gene: TRBJ2-7
CDR3 DNA: TGTGCCAGCAGCTTAGATTGGACAGCCTACGAGCAGTACTTC
CDR3 protein: CASSLDWTAYEQYF

V gene: TRBV5-1
clone size: -
D gene: TRBD1
J gene: TRBJ2-7
CDR3 DNA: TGCGCCAGCAGCTTGTTGGGACAGTTCTACGAGCAGTACTTC
CDR3 protein: CASSLLGQFYEQYF

V gene: TRBV7-3
clone size: once
D gene: TRBD2
J gene: TRBJ2-2
CDR3 DNA: TGTGCCAGCAGCTTACGCCTAGCGGGGGGTCCCACGGGGGAGCTGTTTTTT
CDR3 protein: CASSLRLAGGPTGELFF

V gene: TRBV4-2
clone size: once
D gene: TRBD2
J gene: TRBJ2-3
CDR3 DNA: TGTGCCAGCAGCCCTCGGACTAGCGGGGGGACCCCCACAGATACGCAGTATTTT
CDR3 protein: CASSPRTSGGTPTDTQYF

V gene: TRBV11-2
clone size: -
D gene: TRBD2
J gene: TRBJ2-2
CDR3 DNA: TGTGCCAGCAGCTTAAATGCGGGGGGAACCGGGGAGCTGTTTTTT
CDR3 protein: CASSLNAGGTGELFF

V gene: TRBV5-4
clone size: -
D gene: -
J gene: TRBJ1-2
CDR3 DNA: TGTGCCAGCAGCTTGGCCGGTAACTATGGCTACACCTTC
CDR3 protein: CASSLAGNYGYTF

V gene: TRBV25-1
clone size: -
D gene: -
J gene: TRBJ1-4
CDR3 DNA: TGTGCCAGCAGTGAATACGGTGAAAAACTGTTTTTT
CDR3 protein: CASSEYGEKLFF

V gene: TRBV7-9
clone size: -
D gene: -
J gene: TRBJ2-3
CDR3 DNA: TGTGCCAGCAGACAACAGGGATATACGCAGTATTTT
CDR3 protein: CASRQQGYTQYF

V gene: TRBV18
clone size: -
D gene: TRBD1
J gene: TRBJ1-6
CDR3 DNA: TGTGCCAGCGCGATGGGACAGGGTTATTCACCCCTCCACTTT
CDR3 protein: CASAMGQGYSPLHF

V gene: TRBV10-3
clone size: few
D gene: TRBD1
J gene: TRBJ1-3
CDR3 DNA: TGTGCCATCAGGACGGGACAGTTCGAAAACACCATATATTTT
CDR3 protein: CAIRTGQFENTIYF

V gene: TRBV18
clone size: -
D gene: -
J gene: TRBJ2-1
CDR3 DNA: TGTGCCAGCTCACCAGGGAGTCCCTCCCCCGGGAGCTCCTACAATGAGCAGTTCTTC
CDR3 protein: CASSPGSPSPGSSYNEQFF

V gene: TRBV27
clone size: -
D gene: TRBD1
J gene: TRBJ1-2
CDR3 DNA: TGTGCCAGCACCGGAGACAGGGGTAGTGGCTACACCTTC
CDR3 protein: CASTGDRGSGYTF

V gene: TRBV4-1
clone size: -
D gene: TRBD1
J gene: TRBJ1-2
CDR3 DNA: TGCGCCAGCAGCCAAAACCCTACAGGGGCGAGCTGCACCTTC
CDR3 protein: CASSQNPTGASCTF

V gene: TRBV7-3
clone size: -
D gene: TRBD1
J gene: TRBJ1-4
CDR3 DNA: TGTGCCAGCAGCTCGACAGGGGGCCTTAATGAAAAACTGTTTTTT
CDR3 protein: CASSSTGGLNEKLFF

V gene: TRBV5-6
clone size: -
D gene: TRBD1
J gene: TRBJ1-1
CDR3 DNA: TGTGCCAGCAGCCCGACAGGGTTCGCTGAAGCTTTCTTT
CDR3 protein: CASSPTGFAEAFF

V gene: TRBV19
clone size: -
D gene: -
J gene: TRBJ1-2
CDR3 DNA: TGTGCCAGTCGCCTCAGGGGCGCTAACTATGGCTACACCTTC
CDR3 protein: CASRLRGANYGYTF

V gene: TRBV19
clone size: -
D gene: TRBD1
J gene: TRBJ1-2
CDR3 DNA: TGTGCCAGTAGTGATGGCGGACAGGGTATCTATGGCTACACCTTC
CDR3 protein: CASSDGGQGIYGYTF

V gene: TRBV29-1
clone size: -
D gene: -
J gene: TRBJ1-2
CDR3 DNA: TGCAGCGTTTCACAGGGTTTATATGGCTACACCTTC
CDR3 protein: CSVSQGLYGYTF

V gene: TRBV5-1
clone size: -
D gene: -
J gene: TRBJ2-3
CDR3 DNA: TGCGCCAGCAGCTTGAACATTGGCACAGATACGCAGTATTTT
CDR3 protein: CASSLNIGTDTQYF

V gene: TRBV10-2
clone size: -
D gene: -
J gene: TRBJ2-3
CDR3 DNA: TGCGCCAGCTGGGGGCAAGGGGAGGGGATGCCGACAGATACGCAGTATTTT
CDR3 protein: CASWGQGEGMPTDTQYF

V gene: TRBV10-1
clone size: -
D gene: TRBD2
J gene: TRBJ2-7
CDR3 DNA: TGCGCCAGCAGCGTACTAGCGGGAGTTTCCTACGAGCAGTACTTC
CDR3 protein: CASSVLAGVSYEQYF

V gene: TRBV30
clone size: -
D gene: -
J gene: TRBJ1-5
CDR3 DNA: TGTGCCTGGAGTGCCAGGGACATCCAGCCCCAGCATTTT
CDR3 protein: CAWSARDIQPQHF

V gene: TRBV9
clone size: -
D gene: -
J gene: TRBJ1-5
CDR3 DNA: TGTGCCAGGCGGACGAGGGTGGGGAGCAATCAGCCCCAGCATTTT
CDR3 protein: CARRTRVGSNQPQHF

V gene: TRBV3-1/TRBV3-2
clone size: -
D gene: TRBD1
J gene: TRBJ1-2
CDR3 DNA: TGTGCCAGCAGCCCTAACAGGGGACGGGGTGGCTACACCTTC
CDR3 protein: CASSPNRGRGGYTF

V gene: TRBV25-1
clone size: once
D gene: -
J gene: TRBJ2-7
CDR3 DNA: TGTGCCAGCAGGGGCCGGGGGGCGGCCTACGAGCAGTACTTC
CDR3 protein: CASRGRGAAYEQYF

V gene: TRBV19
clone size: -
D gene: -
J gene: TRBJ2-7
CDR3 DNA: TGTGCCAGTAGTATCGCTCTGAGCAGGGACTTCGAGCAGTACTTC
CDR3 protein: CASSIALSRDFEQYF

V gene: TRBV14
clone size: -
D gene: TRBD2
J gene: TRBJ2-5
CDR3 DNA: TGTGCCAGCAGCCTGAGAGCGGGATCTGATCTGGAGACCCAGTACTTC
CDR3 protein: CASSLRAGSDLETQYF

V gene: TRBV6-6
clone size: -
D gene: -
J gene: TRBJ2-5
CDR3 DNA: TGTGCCAGCAGTCCTCGGCAGGGGGGAGAGACCCAGTACTTC
CDR3 protein: CASSPRQGGETQYF

V gene: TRBV12-5
clone size: -
D gene: TRBD2
J gene: TRBJ2-7
CDR3 DNA: TGTGCTAGTGCCCCAGAGGGGGTAGCGGGAGACGAGCAGTACTTC
CDR3 protein: CASAPEGVAGDEQYF

V gene: TRBV28
clone size: -
D gene: -
J gene: TRBJ2-7
CDR3 DNA: TGTGCCAGCAGCCTCGGGAATTCCTACGAGCAGTACTTC
CDR3 protein: CASSLGNSYEQYF

V gene: TRBV6-5
clone size: -
D gene: TRBD2
J gene: TRBJ2-1
CDR3 DNA: TGTGCCAGCAGACGTATAGCGGGAACCTACAATGAGCAGTTCTTC
CDR3 protein: CASRRIAGTYNEQFF

V gene: TRBV27
clone size: -
D gene: -
J gene: TRBJ2-2
CDR3 DNA: TGTGCCAGCAGTTTTCTTCTTGTGTGGCGGGGACTTAACACCGGGGAGCTGTTTTTT
CDR3 protein: CASSFLLVWRGLNTGELFF